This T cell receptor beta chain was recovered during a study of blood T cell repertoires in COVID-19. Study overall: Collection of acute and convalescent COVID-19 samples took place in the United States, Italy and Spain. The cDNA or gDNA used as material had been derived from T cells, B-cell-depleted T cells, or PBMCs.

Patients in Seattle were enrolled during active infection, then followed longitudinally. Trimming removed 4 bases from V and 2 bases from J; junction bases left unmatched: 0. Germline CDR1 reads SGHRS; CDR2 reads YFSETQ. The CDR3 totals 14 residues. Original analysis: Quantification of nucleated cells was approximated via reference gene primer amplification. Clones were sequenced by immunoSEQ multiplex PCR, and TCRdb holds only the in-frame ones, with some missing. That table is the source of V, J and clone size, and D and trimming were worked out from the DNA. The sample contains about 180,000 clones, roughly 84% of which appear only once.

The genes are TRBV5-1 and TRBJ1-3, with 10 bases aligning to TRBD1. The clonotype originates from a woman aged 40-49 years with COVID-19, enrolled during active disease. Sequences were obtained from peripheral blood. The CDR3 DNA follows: TGCGCCAGCAGCGGGACAGGGGCTGGAAACACCATATATTTT. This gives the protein CASSGTGAGNTIYF.